This T cell receptor (beta chain) is from a study of cytomegalovirus exposure and HLA in healthy donors. V was clipped by 10 bases and J by 4 bases, with 16 bases between them. The length of the CDR3 is 13 residues. Germline V lookup: CDR1 WNHNN, CDR2 SYGVQD (reference sequence). Study findings and constraints: In all likelihood, a cluster of highly shared sequence variants was a sequencing artifact. Certain indistinguishable V segments, among them TRBV6-2 and TRBV6-3, were excluded. What TCR beta sequences reportedly achieved was accurate prediction of HLA-A and HLA-B alleles in most subjects.

The table lists this clone with a count of one. The antigen is unknown. Primers: 60 Vbeta forward and 13 Jbeta reverse. Measured with immunoSEQ multiplex PCR; TCRdb has only the in-frame clones, and not every one. The data hold about 280,000 clones, with roughly 90% observed a single time. The TCR sequence derives from a woman aged 18 to 35 in good health and CMV-seronegative. Source material: PBMCs. J is TRBJ1-1 and V is TRBV10-1; D perhaps matches TRBD1 (5 bases). The CDR3 reads CANLGGSGTEAFF. Written as DNA, the CDR3 is TGCGCCAATTTGGGGGGATCGGGCACTGAAGCTTTCTTT.